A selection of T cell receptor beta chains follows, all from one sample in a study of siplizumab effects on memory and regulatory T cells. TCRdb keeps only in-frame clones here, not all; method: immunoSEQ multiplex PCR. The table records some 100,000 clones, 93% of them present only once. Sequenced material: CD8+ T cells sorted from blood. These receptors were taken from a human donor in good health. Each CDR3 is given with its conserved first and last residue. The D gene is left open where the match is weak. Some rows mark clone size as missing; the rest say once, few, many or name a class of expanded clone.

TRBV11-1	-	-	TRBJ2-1	CASSLYPGPLYNEQFF	TGTGCCAGCAGCTTGTATCCGGGACCCCTCTACAATGAGCAGTTCTTC
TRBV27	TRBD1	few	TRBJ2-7	CASSGGQNYYEQYF	TGTGCCAGCAGTGGGGGACAGAACTACTACGAGCAGTACTTC
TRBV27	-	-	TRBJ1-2	CASSEAGAEGYTF	TGTGCCAGCAGCGAAGCAGGGGCCGAGGGCTACACCTTC
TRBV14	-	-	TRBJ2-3	CASSPPGLASTDTQYF	TGTGCCAGCAGCCCCCCAGGTCTTGCTAGCACAGATACGCAGTATTTT
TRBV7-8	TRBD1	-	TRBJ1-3	CASSVQGSLSGNTIYF	TGTGCCAGCAGCGTACAGGGGTCCCTCTCTGGAAACACCATATATTTT
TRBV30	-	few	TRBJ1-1	CAWDPGRNTEAFF	TGTGCCTGGGACCCGGGACGGAACACTGAAGCTTTCTTT
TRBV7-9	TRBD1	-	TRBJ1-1	CASSPRDRRNTEAFF	TGTGCCAGCAGCCCCCGGGACAGACGGAACACTGAAGCTTTCTTT
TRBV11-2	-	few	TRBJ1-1	CASSFEGWANTEAFF	TGTGCCAGCAGCTTCGAGGGTTGGGCGAACACTGAAGCTTTCTTT
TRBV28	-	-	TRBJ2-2	CASSLGSGAGELFF	TGTGCCAGCAGTTTAGGTTCTGGAGCAGGGGAGCTGTTTTTT
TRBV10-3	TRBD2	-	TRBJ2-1	CAISESAGGFEQFF	TGTGCCATCAGTGAGTCTGCGGGAGGATTTGAGCAGTTCTTC
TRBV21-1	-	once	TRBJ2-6	CASNQGSGANVLTF	TGTGCCAGCAACCAGGGTTCTGGGGCCAACGTCCTGACTTTC
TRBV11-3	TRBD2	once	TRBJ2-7	CARTSGRPPSYEQYF	TGTGCCAGGACTAGCGGGAGGCCCCCCTCCTACGAGCAGTACTTC
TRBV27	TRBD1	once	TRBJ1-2	CASSLYGVDRGQRDYGYTF	TGTGCCAGCAGTTTATACGGCGTGGACAGGGGGCAAAGGGACTATGGCTACACCTTC
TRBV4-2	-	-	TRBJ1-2	CASSQGRFDYGYTF	TGTGCCAGCAGCCAGGGGCGCTTTGACTATGGCTACACCTTC
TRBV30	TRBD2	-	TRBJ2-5	CAWGKGTSGGETQYF	TGTGCCTGGGGAAAAGGGACTAGCGGGGGGGAGACCCAGTACTTC
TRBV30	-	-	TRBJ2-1	CAWSVMAIPYNEQFF	TGTGCCTGGAGTGTAATGGCTATCCCCTACAATGAGCAGTTCTTC
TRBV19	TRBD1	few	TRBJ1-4	CASSAGQGLFF	TGTGCCAGTAGTGCCGGACAGGGACTGTTTTTT
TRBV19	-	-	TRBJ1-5	CASSITGLGNQPQHF	TGTGCCAGTAGTATAACAGGGCTGGGCAATCAGCCCCAGCATTTT
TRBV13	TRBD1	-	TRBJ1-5	CASSFSGQEGQPQHF	TGTGCCAGCAGCTTTTCGGGACAGGAAGGTCAGCCCCAGCATTTT
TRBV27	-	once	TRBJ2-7	CASSLTARAYEQYF	TGTGCCAGCAGTTTAACGGCCAGGGCCTACGAGCAGTACTTC
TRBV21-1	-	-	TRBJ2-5	CASIRRPTTSGGTSETQYF	TGTGCCAGCATACGGAGGCCAACGACTAGCGGGGGGACCTCGGAGACCCAGTACTTC
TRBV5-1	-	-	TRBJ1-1	CASTGGQSNTEAFF	TGCGCCAGCACCGGGGGACAATCGAACACTGAAGCTTTCTTT
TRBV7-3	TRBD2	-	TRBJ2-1	CASSSSGGANEQFF	TGTGCCAGCAGCTCCAGCGGGGGGGCCAATGAGCAGTTCTTC
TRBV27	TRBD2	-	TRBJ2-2	CASSLSGLAGGGELFF	TGTGCCAGCAGTTTATCTGGACTAGCGGGGGGAGGGGAGCTGTTTTTT
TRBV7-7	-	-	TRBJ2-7	CASSLAQGSEQYF	TGTGCTAGCAGCTTAGCACAGGGTAGCGAGCAGTACTTC
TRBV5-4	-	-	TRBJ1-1	CASSLSAGWGYTEAFF	TGTGCCAGCAGCTTGTCGGCGGGTTGGGGGTACACTGAAGCTTTCTTT
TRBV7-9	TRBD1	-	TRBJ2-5	CASSFAGQGWETQYF	TGTGCCAGCAGCTTCGCGGGACAGGGATGGGAGACCCAGTACTTC
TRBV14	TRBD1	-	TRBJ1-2	CASSLLSRGGAGYGYTF	TGTGCCAGCAGCTTACTAAGCAGAGGGGGCGCCGGCTATGGCTACACCTTC
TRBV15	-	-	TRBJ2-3	CATSPDGTSTDTQYF	TGTGCCACCAGCCCCGACGGGACTAGCACAGATACGCAGTATTTT
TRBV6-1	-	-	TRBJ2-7	CASSVSRWYEQYF	TGTGCCAGCAGTGTCAGCAGGTGGTACGAGCAGTACTTC
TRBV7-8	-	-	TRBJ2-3	CASSPPGQHRYTQYF	TGTGCCAGCAGCCCACCAGGTCAGCATAGGTATACGCAGTATTTT
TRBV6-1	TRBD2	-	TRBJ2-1	CASTGLAGSYNEQFF	TGTGCCAGCACTGGACTAGCGGGATCCTACAATGAGCAGTTCTTC
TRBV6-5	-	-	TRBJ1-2	CASRKASNYGYTF	TGTGCCAGCAGAAAGGCCTCTAACTATGGCTACACCTTC
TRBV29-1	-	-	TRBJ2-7	CSVEGGESYSYEQYF	TGCAGCGTTGAAGGTGGGGAGTCCTACTCCTACGAGCAGTACTTC
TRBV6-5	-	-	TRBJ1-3	CASSPATRGNTIYF	TGTGCCAGCAGTCCGGCGACCCGTGGAAACACCATATATTTT
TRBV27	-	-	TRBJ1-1	CASSLSGRGDTEAFF	TGTGCCAGCAGTTTATCCGGACGGGGAGACACTGAAGCTTTCTTT
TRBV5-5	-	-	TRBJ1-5	CASSLEGISNQPQHF	TGTGCCAGCAGCTTGGAGGGGATTAGCAATCAGCCCCAGCATTTT
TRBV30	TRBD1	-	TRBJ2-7	CAWTPGQRPYEQYF	TGTGCCTGGACCCCGGGACAGCGACCCTACGAGCAGTACTTC
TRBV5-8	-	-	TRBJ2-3	CASSSLGRGTDTQYF	TGTGCCAGCAGCTCACTAGGTCGGGGGACAGATACGCAGTATTTT
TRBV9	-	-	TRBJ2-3	CASSVGTALSTDTQYF	TGTGCCAGCAGCGTTGGAACGGCCCTCAGCACAGATACGCAGTATTTT
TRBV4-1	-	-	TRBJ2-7	CASGKDSEGSYEQYF	TGCGCCAGCGGCAAAGATTCTGAGGGGAGCTACGAGCAGTACTTC
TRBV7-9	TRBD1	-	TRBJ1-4	CASSETRDSVEKLFF	TGTGCCAGCAGCGAAACCCGGGACAGTGTTGAAAAACTGTTTTTT
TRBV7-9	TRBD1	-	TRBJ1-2	CASSYTGTGHYGYTF	TGTGCCAGCAGCTATACCGGGACAGGGCACTATGGCTACACCTTC
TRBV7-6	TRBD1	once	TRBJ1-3	CASSLGLQGVGNTIYF	TGTGCCAGCAGCTTAGGTTTACAGGGGGTAGGAAACACCATATATTTT
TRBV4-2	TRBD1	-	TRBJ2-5	CASSQDTGEETQYF	TGTGCCAGCAGCCAAGATACAGGGGAAGAGACCCAGTACTTC
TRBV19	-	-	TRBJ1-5	CASSPTGAGNQPQHF	TGTGCCAGTAGTCCGACGGGGGCGGGCAATCAGCCCCAGCATTTT
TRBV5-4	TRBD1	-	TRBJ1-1	CASSWGTGYMNTEAFF	TGTGCCAGCAGCTGGGGGACAGGGTATATGAACACTGAAGCTTTCTTT
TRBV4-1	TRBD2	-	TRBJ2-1	CASSQVVPSGSWNEQFF	TGCGCCAGCAGCCAAGTAGTTCCTAGCGGGAGTTGGAATGAGCAGTTCTTC
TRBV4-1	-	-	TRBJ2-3	CASSQGASADTQYF	TGCGCCAGCAGCCAAGGGGCGAGCGCAGATACGCAGTATTTT
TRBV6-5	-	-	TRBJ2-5	CASSYSWGSETQYF	TGTGCCAGCAGTTACTCTTGGGGATCGGAGACCCAGTACTTC
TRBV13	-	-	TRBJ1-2	CASSLGPGTSYGYTF	TGTGCCAGCAGCTTAGGTCCCGGGACAAGCTATGGCTACACCTTC
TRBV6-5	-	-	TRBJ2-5	CASSPQALQETQYF	TGTGCCAGCAGTCCGCAGGCCCTCCAAGAGACCCAGTACTTC
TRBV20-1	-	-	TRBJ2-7	CSARTGYEQYF	TGCAGTGCTAGGACTGGCTACGAGCAGTACTTC